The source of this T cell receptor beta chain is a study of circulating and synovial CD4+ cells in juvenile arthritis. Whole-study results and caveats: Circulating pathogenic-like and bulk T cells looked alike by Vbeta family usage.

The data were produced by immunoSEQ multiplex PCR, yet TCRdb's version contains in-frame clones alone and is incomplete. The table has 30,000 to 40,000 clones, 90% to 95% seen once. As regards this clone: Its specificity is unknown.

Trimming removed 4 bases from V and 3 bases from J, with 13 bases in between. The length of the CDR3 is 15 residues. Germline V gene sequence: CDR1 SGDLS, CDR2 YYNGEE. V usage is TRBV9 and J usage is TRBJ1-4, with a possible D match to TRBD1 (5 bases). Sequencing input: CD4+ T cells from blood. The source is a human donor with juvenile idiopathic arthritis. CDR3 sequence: CASSRGGVANEKLFF. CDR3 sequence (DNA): TGTGCCAGCAGCCGTGGAGGGGTAGCTAATGAAAAACTGTTTTTT.